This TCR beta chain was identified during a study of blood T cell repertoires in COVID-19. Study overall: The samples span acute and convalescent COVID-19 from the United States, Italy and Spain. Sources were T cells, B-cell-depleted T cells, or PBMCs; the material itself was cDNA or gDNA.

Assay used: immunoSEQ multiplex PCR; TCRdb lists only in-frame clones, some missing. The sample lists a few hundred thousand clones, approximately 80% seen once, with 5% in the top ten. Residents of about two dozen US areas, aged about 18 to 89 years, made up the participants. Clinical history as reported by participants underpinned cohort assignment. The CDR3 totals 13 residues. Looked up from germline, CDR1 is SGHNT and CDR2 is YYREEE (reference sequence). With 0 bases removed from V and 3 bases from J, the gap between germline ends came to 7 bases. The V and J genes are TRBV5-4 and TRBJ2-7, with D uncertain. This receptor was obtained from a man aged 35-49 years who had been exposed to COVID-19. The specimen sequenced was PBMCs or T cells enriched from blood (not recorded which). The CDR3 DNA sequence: TGTGCCAGCAGCTTGGACGGTAACTACGAGCAGTACTTC. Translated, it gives CASSLDGNYEQYF.